The 31 T cell receptor beta chains listed next were all sequenced from one sample in a study of T-cell reconstitution after alpha-beta-depleted transplantation in children. The TCRbeta library was prepared with unique molecular identifiers. TCRdb re-analysed the PCR reads in MiXCR, keeping a single row per CDR3 protein. The sample shows 300,000 to 400,000 distinct CDR3 sequences, more than 20% of them seen only once. Sequenced here: PBMCs, mostly from graft donor cells, sampled 180 days after TCRalphabeta/CD19-depleted stem cell transplant. These receptor sequences come from a male patient younger than 18 who had a stem cell transplant for acute lymphoblastic leukemia, so the T cells may come from the graft donor.

The chain carries TRBV30 and TRBJ2-1; the D gene is possibly TRBD2 (5 bases). The CDR3 contains 13 residues. V was pared by 5 bases and J by 0 bases, with 8 bases between. Germline loops: CDR1 GTSNPN, CDR2 SVGIG (reference sequence). The CDR3 reads CAWGESSYNEQFF. In DNA form, the CDR3 reads TGTGCCTGGGGGGAGAGCTCCTACAATGAGCAGTTCTTC.

V gene TRBV3-1 combines with J gene TRBJ2-1; the D gene is possibly TRBD2 (5 bases). The CDR3 contains 17 residues. Trimming pared 0 bases from V and 0 bases from J, leaving 12 bases between. Germline-derived CDR1 and CDR2 are LGHDT and YNNKEL (reference sequence). DNA for the CDR3: TGTGCCAGCAGCCAAGAAGGAGGCTTTAGCTCCTACAATGAGCAGTTCTTC. Translation gives CASSQEGGFSSYNEQFF.

This clonotype was counted between two and nine times. J is TRBJ2-4 and V is TRBV4-1; TRBD1 or TRBD2 may be the D gene (6 bases each). The V gene lost 2 bases and the J gene lost 0 bases, with 23 bases spanning the gap. Germline V gene lookup returns CDR1 MGHRA and CDR2 YSYEKL. The length of the CDR3 is 20 residues. The CDR3 DNA is TGCGCCAGCAGCCAAAAAGCCATTAGGGGGGACCCGAAAGCCAAAAACATTCAGTACTTC. It encodes CASSQKAIRGDPKAKNIQYF.

The table lists this clonotype with a few counts. This chain joins TRBV9 and TRBJ2-5; 11 positions agree with TRBD2. The germline gives CDR1 SGDLS, CDR2 YYNGEE. The CDR3 spans 20 residues. Trimming cost V 3 bases and J 3 bases; bases outside gene matches: 19. CDR3 nucleotides: TGTGCCAGCAGCGCCCACCCCCGTACTAGCGGGAGTGGAAGTAAAGAGACCCAGTACTTC. Translating it yields CASSAHPRTSGSGSKETQYF. Drawing the rest from reference TRBV9 and TRBJ2-5, the complete variable domain is DSGVTQTPKHLITATGQRVTLRCSPRSGDLSVYWYQQSLDQGLQFLIQYYNGEERAKGNILERFSAQQFPDLHSELNLSSLELGDSALYFCASSAHPRTSGSGSKETQYFGPGTRLLVL.

The chain employs TRBV11-3 and TRBJ2-2; D remains unclear. Trimming took off 3 bases at V and 3 bases at J, with 5 bases between the two ends. The V gene's germline CDR1 is SGHNT and CDR2 YENEEA. The CDR3 sequence is 13 residues long. The CDR3 nucleotides are TGTGCCAGCAGCTTCGACTACACCGGGGAGCTGTTTTTT. Translating it yields CASSFDYTGELFF.

The gene calls are TRBV4-1 and TRBJ1-3; D unclear. V was cut by 1 base and J by 0 bases, with 10 bases left in between. Germline values: CDR1 MGHRA, CDR2 YSYEKL. The CDR3 has 16 amino acids. DNA for the CDR3: TGCGCCAGCAGCCAAGGGATGAAAGGCTCTGGAAACACCATATATTTT. It yields the protein CASSQGMKGSGNTIYF.

The J gene is TRBJ1-2, the V gene TRBV25-1; TRBD1 is a possible D gene (6 bases). Germline V gene sequence: CDR1 MGHDK, CDR2 SYGVNS. The V end lost 6 bases, the J end lost 8 bases, and 19 bases lay between the germline ends. This CDR3 is built from 14 residues. CDR3 amino acids: CASSPVGQGKGYTF. The CDR3 nucleotides read TGTGCCAGCAGCCCCGTGGGTCAGGGGAAGGGCTACACCTTC.

V is TRBV27 and J is TRBJ1-2, with a possible D match to TRBD1 (5 bases). Trimming took 3 bases from V and 4 from J, leaving 9 bases between them. CDR3 size: 13 residues. Germline V lookup: CDR1 MNHEY, CDR2 SMNVEV (reference sequence). This chain's CDR3 is CASSFGRGYGYTF. The CDR3 DNA sequence: TGTGCCAGCAGTTTTGGGAGGGGCTATGGCTACACCTTC.

The J gene is TRBJ2-7, the V gene TRBV20-1; D is perhaps TRBD1 (5 bases). Trimming cost V 4 bases and J 5 bases, with 9 bases left between them. The germline V gene has CDR1 DFQATT and CDR2 SNEGSKA (reference sequence). This CDR3 contains 11 residues. The CDR3, as DNA: TGCAGTGCTACAGGGTACCACGAGCAGTACTTC. Translation gives CSATGYHEQYF.

A remark on this clonotype: One end of the junction is discordant with germline, which a read error may explain. The chain carries TRBV4-2 and TRBJ2-3, with 10 bases aligning to TRBD2. The CDR3 is made up of 16 amino acids. CDR1 is LGHNA, CDR2 YNFKEQ, per germline. CDR3 sequence: CVSSQVGTSGTDTQYF. The DNA of the CDR3 is TGTGTCAGCAGCCAAGTTGGGACTAGCGGCACAGATACGCAGTATTTT.

The chain recombines TRBV18 with TRBJ2-1, with 7 bases matching TRBD2. J was trimmed by 5 bases and V by 2 bases; bases with no gene match: 12. This CDR3 has 17 amino acids. Germline lookup yields CDR1 KGHSH and CDR2 LQKENI. The CDR3 reads CASSPKSGTTPHNEQFF. The CDR3 DNA reads as TGTGCCAGCTCACCAAAAAGCGGGACTACCCCCCACAATGAGCAGTTCTTC.

The J gene is TRBJ2-7, the V gene TRBV7-8, with 12 bases lining up with TRBD1. CDR1 SGHVS and CDR2 FQNEAQ come from the germline V gene. This CDR3 has 16 amino acids. The V gene end was trimmed by 1 base and the J gene end by 4 bases; junction bases not matched to a gene: 5. CDR3 DNA: TGTGCCAGCAGCTTAGATAGGGACAGGGGGCTATACGAGCAGTACTTC. Amino acid sequence: CASSLDRDRGLYEQYF.

The chain employs TRBV7-3 and TRBJ2-7; D perhaps matches TRBD2 (5 bases). Germline loops: CDR1 SGHTA, CDR2 FQGTGA. Trimming pared 5 bases from V and 0 bases from J, leaving 11 bases between. The CDR3 loop spans 14 amino acids. Here the CDR3 DNA reads TGTGCCAGCAGCCTAAACGGGGACTCCTACGAGCAGTACTTC. It codes for CASSLNGDSYEQYF.

A few counts support this clonotype. V and J are TRBV20-1 and TRBJ1-3, with D perhaps TRBD1 (5 bases). V lost 2 bases and J 1 base, leaving 15 bases between the germline ends. Germline assignment: CDR1 DFQATT and CDR2 SNEGSKA (reference sequence). CDR3 length: 16 amino acids. The CDR3 loop is CSARPPRAGSGNTIYF. The CDR3 DNA follows: TGCAGTGCTAGACCCCCTCGGGCAGGGTCTGGAAACACCATATATTTT.

V usage is TRBV18 and J usage is TRBJ2-5; 7 bases fit TRBD2. CDR3 length: 15 amino acids. Germline V gives CDR1 KGHSH, CDR2 LQKENI. The V and J ends lost 3 bases and 4 bases, in that order; junction bases with no gene match: 8. The CDR3 coding sequence is TGTGCCAGCTCACCCCGGACTTGGGGGGGAGAGACCCAGTACTTC. It translates to CASSPRTWGGETQYF.

This clonotype showed up just a few times. V is TRBV4-1 and J is TRBJ2-5; possible D gene TRBD1, 6 bases. The CDR3 extends over 17 amino acids. V was cut by 1 base and J by 0 bases, with 15 bases left in between. Germline CDR1 reads MGHRA; CDR2 reads YSYEKL. CDR3 sequence reads: CASSQGGLGGNQETQYF. Written as DNA, the CDR3 is TGCGCCAGCAGCCAAGGGGGCCTAGGGGGAAACCAAGAGACCCAGTACTTC.

CDR3 protein: CASSSPGGYGNRNTEAFF. CDR3 nucleotides: TGTGCCAGCAGCTCCCCGGGAGGGTACGGAAATAGGAACACTGAAGCTTTCTTT. This chain uses TRBV11-2 with TRBJ1-1; D gene uncertain. Germline values: CDR1 SGHAT, CDR2 FQNNGV. V gave up 4 bases and J gave up 1 base, with 22 bases separating them. This CDR3 has 18 amino acids.

This clonotype turned up a few times. This chain's CDR3 is CASSKVWSRRTASSYEQYF. The CDR3, as DNA: TGTGCCAGCAGCAAAGTATGGTCTCGTCGGACAGCCAGCTCCTACGAGCAGTACTTC. The V gene is TRBV21-1, the J gene TRBJ2-7; no DNA check was done on the table's D call, TRBD1. TRBV21-1 is labeled a pseudogene. The CDR3 runs 19 residues.

About this clonotype: A much bigger clone sits one base away, suggesting this may be a read error. The gene calls are TRBV10-3 and TRBJ2-7; no clear D. V was pared by 6 bases and J by 2 bases, with 17 bases between. Germline V gene sequence: CDR1 ENHRY, CDR2 SYGVKD. The CDR3 has 15 amino acids. CDR3 amino acids: CAIRAPPPGPYEQYF. The CDR3 DNA reads TGTGCCATCAGGGCTCCGCCCCCCGGCCCCTACGAGCAGTACTTC.

This chain links TRBV18 with TRBJ1-5; maybe TRBD1 (5 bases). The CDR3 sequence is 15 residues long. The V end lost 5 bases, the J end lost 2 bases, and 13 bases lay between the germline ends. The germline CDR1 and CDR2 sequences are KGHSH and LQKENI. The CDR3 region is CASSARDGRNQPQHF. The DNA of the CDR3 is TGTGCCAGCTCAGCCCGGGACGGTCGCAATCAGCCCCAGCATTTT.

The chain links TRBV2 to TRBJ2-6, with a weak D call TRBD1 (5 bases). This CDR3 is 15 amino acids long. The V gene lost 6 bases and the J gene lost 0 bases, with 9 bases spanning the gap. Looked up from germline, CDR1 is SNHLY and CDR2 is FYNNEI. The chain's CDR3 is CASRSDSSGANVLTF. The DNA of the CDR3 is TGTGCCAGCAGGAGCGACAGCTCTGGGGCCAACGTCCTGACTTTC.

The CDR3 here is CASRALGTDTEAFF. In DNA form, the CDR3 reads TGTGCCAGCAGGGCCCTCGGGACAGACACTGAAGCTTTCTTT. The chain couples TRBV12-3 or TRBV12-4 to TRBJ1-1; 7 bases are a match to TRBD1. This CDR3 contains 14 residues. With V trimmed by 6 bases and J by 3 bases, 7 bases remained unmatched.

This clonotype was counted between two and nine times. This chain uses TRBV4-1 with TRBJ1-6; no clear D. The CDR3 runs to 13 residues. Between the trimmed V and J ends, which lost 1 base and 10 bases, there was a span of 8 bases. Germline V CDR1 and CDR2: MGHRA, YSYEKL. CDR3 coding DNA: TGCGCCAGCAGCCAAGTCGGCCACTCACCCCTCCACTTT. Translating gives CASSQVGHSPLHF.

In its sample, this clonotype was seen a few times. The V gene is TRBV20-1, the J gene TRBJ2-1; TRBD2 matches 9 bases. The germline V gene has CDR1 DFQATT and CDR2 SNEGSKA (reference sequence). There are 16 residues in the CDR3. J lost 6 bases, V lost 5 bases, and 14 bases had no gene match. In DNA form, the CDR3 reads TGCAGTGCTGAGCCTCGCCGGGGACTAGCTGGCAATGAGCAGTTCTTC. Translating it yields CSAEPRRGLAGNEQFF.

The chain combines TRBV20-1 with TRBJ2-2; D ambiguous. Germline V gives CDR1 DFQATT, CDR2 SNEGSKA (reference sequence). Trimming left V 6 bases short and J 1 base short, with 15 bases between. This CDR3 region has 15 residues. CDR3 loop: CSALDAGKNTGELFF. The CDR3 region has the DNA TGCAGTGCCCTAGACGCAGGAAAGAACACCGGGGAGCTGTTTTTT.

The genes are TRBV12-3 or TRBV12-4 and TRBJ2-5, with 7 bases aligning to TRBD2. The CDR3 runs 16 residues. V lost 3 bases to trimming and J lost 3 bases; unmatched junction nucleotides: 10. CDR3 loop: CASSFDRGVGEETQYF. Written as DNA, the CDR3 is TGTGCCAGCAGTTTTGATCGGGGGGTTGGGGAAGAGACCCAGTACTTC.

As for this clonotype: This is likely a read error, given that the CDR3 carries no conserved phenylalanine or tryptophan at its end. CDR3 DNA: TGTGCCATTTCACCGGGACAGGGGAAGGACGAGCAGTACTAC. Translating gives CAISPGQGKDEQYY. This rearrangement joins TRBV10-3 to TRBJ2-7; 10 nucleotides agree with TRBD1. The V gene's germline CDR1 is ENHRY and CDR2 SYGVKD. The CDR3 loop spans 14 amino acids. The V and J ends lost 9 bases and 5 bases, in that order; junction bases with no gene match: 10.

CDR3 amino acids: CASSYIEGYEQYF. DNA for the CDR3: TGTGCCAGCAGCTATATAGAAGGCTACGAGCAGTACTTC. The chain recombines TRBV5-8 with TRBJ2-7, with D uncertain. Trimming took 3 bases from V and 3 from J, leaving 10 bases between them. The CDR3 has 13 residues. CDR1 is SGHTS and CDR2 is YDEGEE in the germline V gene.

This clonotype was picked up many times. The chain has TRBV5-1 and TRBJ1-5, with a tentative D call TRBD1 (6 bases). The germline V gene has CDR1 SGHRS and CDR2 YFSETQ. CDR3 size: 15 residues. Trimming took 0 bases from V and 6 from J, leaving 13 bases between them. The CDR3: CASSLGPGDGQPQHF. The CDR3, as DNA: TGCGCCAGCAGCTTGGGGCCAGGGGACGGTCAGCCCCAGCATTTT.

There are a few counts of this clonotype. V and J are TRBV6-2 or TRBV6-3 and TRBJ2-1; 14 bases are shared with TRBD2. This CDR3 contains 15 residues. With V trimmed by 4 bases and J by 8 bases, 4 bases remained unmatched. Germline loops: CDR1 MNHEY, CDR2 SVGEGT. CDR3 DNA sequence: TGTGCCAGCAGTTTCGGACTAGCGGGAGGCCATGAGCAGTTCTTC. Translating gives CASSFGLAGGHEQFF.

This chain connects TRBV5-1 to TRBJ1-2; D perhaps matches TRBD1 (6 bases). Between the trimmed V and J ends, which lost 3 bases and 8 bases, there was a span of 17 bases. Germline lookup yields CDR1 SGHRS and CDR2 YFSETQ. The CDR3 extends over 14 amino acids. The CDR3 loop is CASSSVRGFDGYTF. The CDR3 DNA sequence: TGCGCCAGCAGCTCCGTAAGGGGGTTCGACGGCTACACCTTC.